This TCR beta chain was documented in a study of T cells in Graves' hyperthyroidism and ophthalmopathy. At the level of the study: Blood from the periphery was taken at initial diagnosis, before any treatment.

There are many counts of this clonotype. TCR beta CDR3 sequences were amplified from RNA transcripts. The HTBI set primed first-round TCR CDR3 RT-PCR. In TCRdb, the multiplex PCR reads were re-called with MiXCR into one record per CDR3 protein. The sample contains approximately 430,000 distinct CDR3 sequences, roughly 15% of which appear only once. The sequenced sample was blood. This clonotype was sampled from a young man with Graves' ophthalmopathy.

The CDR3 nucleotides read TGTGCCAGCAGCTCTGACTACCTAAGCACAGATACGCAGTATTTT. Translated, it gives CASSSDYLSTDTQYF. V is TRBV7-2 and J is TRBJ2-3, with TRBD2 as a possible D gene (5 bases). V dropped 4 bases and J dropped 0 bases, with 11 bases sitting between them. Looked up from germline, CDR1 is SGHTA and CDR2 is FQGNSA. This CDR3 comprises 15 residues.